This T cell receptor (beta chain) originates from a study of CD8+ T cells in alopecia areata. Study as a whole: Patients took tofacitinib for 6 to 18 months, followed by 6 drug-free months. General study findings and limits: It was lesional scalp, especially alopecia totalis/universalis, that showed higher clonality than normal scalp.

Peripheral blood, together with lesional scalp punch biopsies, was collected from alopecia areata patients. Investigators sorted PBMCs to obtain both CD4+ and CD8+ T cells. About this clone: Its antigen is unknown.

The germline V and J ends were trimmed by 4 bases and 4 bases, with 20 bases remaining between them. The V gene's germline CDR1 is SGHDT and CDR2 YYEEEE. CDR3 length: 16 amino acids. The sequencing template was cDNA reverse transcribed from extracted RNA. Produced via immunoSEQ multiplex PCR; TCRdb's table is partial and in-frame only. The sample has 150,000 to 200,000 clones, 65% to 75% seen once. The genes are TRBV5-6 and TRBJ1-2; TRBD1 might be the D (5 bases). Material: CD8+ T cells sorted from blood, obtained at week 0. The TCR originated in a human donor with alopecia areata. The CDR3 DNA is TGTGCCAGCAGCCCTGGCTTCCTCAGGGAATCCTATGGCTACACCTTC. Translated, it gives CASSPGFLRESYGYTF.